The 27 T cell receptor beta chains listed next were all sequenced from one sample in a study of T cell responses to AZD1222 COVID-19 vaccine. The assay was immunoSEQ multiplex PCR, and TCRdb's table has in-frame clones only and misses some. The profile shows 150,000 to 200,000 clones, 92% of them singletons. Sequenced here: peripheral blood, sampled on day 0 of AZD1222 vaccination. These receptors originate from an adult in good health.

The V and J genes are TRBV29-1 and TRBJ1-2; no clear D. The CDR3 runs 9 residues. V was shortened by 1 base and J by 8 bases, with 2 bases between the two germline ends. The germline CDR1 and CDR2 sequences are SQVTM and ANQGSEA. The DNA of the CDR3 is TGCAGCGTTGAAGGCGGCTACACCTTC. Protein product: CSVEGGYTF.

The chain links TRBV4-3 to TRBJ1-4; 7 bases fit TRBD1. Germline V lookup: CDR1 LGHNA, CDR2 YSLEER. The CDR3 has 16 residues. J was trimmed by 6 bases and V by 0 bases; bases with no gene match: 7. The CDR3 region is CASSQDPPRGDEKLFF. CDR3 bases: TGCGCCAGCAGCCAAGATCCGCCCAGGGGGGATGAAAAACTGTTTTTT.

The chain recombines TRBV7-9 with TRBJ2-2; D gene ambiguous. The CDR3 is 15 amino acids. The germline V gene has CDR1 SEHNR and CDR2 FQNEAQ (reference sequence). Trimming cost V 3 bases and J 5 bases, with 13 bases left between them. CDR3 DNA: TGTGCCAGCAGCTTTGCAGACTTAGAAACCGGGGAGCTGTTTTTT. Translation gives CASSFADLETGELFF.

The CDR3 region is CASSIGGAQSFYGYTF. The CDR3 coding sequence is TGTGCCAGTAGTATAGGCGGGGCACAATCTTTCTATGGCTACACCTTC. The rearrangement uses TRBV19 and TRBJ1-2, with D perhaps TRBD1 (5 bases). Per the germline V gene, CDR1 is LNHDA and CDR2 is SQIVND (reference sequence). V was clipped by 1 base and J by 4 bases, with 16 bases between them. The CDR3 is 16 residues long. The entire variable domain, with the rest obtained from reference TRBV19 and TRBJ1-2, is as follows: DGGITQSPKYLFRKEGQNVTLSCEQNLNHDAMYWYRQDPGQGLRLIYYSQIVNDFQKGDIAEGYSVSREKKESFPLTVTSAQKNPTAFYLCASSIGGAQSFYGYTFGSGTRLTVV.

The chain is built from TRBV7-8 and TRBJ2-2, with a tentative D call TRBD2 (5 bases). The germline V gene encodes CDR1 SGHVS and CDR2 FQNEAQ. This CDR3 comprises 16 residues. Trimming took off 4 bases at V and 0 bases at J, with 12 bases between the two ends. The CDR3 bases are TGTGCCAGCAGCTCCATGACGGGGTCGAACACCGGGGAGCTGTTTTTT. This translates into CASSSMTGSNTGELFF. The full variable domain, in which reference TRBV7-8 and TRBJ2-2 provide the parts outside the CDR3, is GAGVSQSPRYKVAKRGQDVALRCDPISGHVSLFWYQQALGQGPEFLTYFQNEAQLDKSGLPSDRFFAERPEGSVSTLKIQRTQQEDSAVYLCASSSMTGSNTGELFFGEGSRLTVL.

The CDR3 nucleotides are TGTGCCAGCAGCAAAGTGAAGGGGGACACTGAAGCTTTCTTT. It codes for CASSKVKGDTEAFF. The rearrangement uses TRBV21-1 and TRBJ1-1; the table assigns TRBD1, which was not confirmed against the DNA. TRBV21-1 is a listed pseudogene. The CDR3 contains 14 residues.

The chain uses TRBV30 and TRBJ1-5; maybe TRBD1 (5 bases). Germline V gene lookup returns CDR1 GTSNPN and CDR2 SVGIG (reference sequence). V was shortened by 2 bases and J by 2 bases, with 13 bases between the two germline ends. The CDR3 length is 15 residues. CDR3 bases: TGTGCCTGGAGTTTGGCGGGGGGGGGCAATCAGCCCCAGCATTTT. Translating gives CAWSLAGGGNQPQHF. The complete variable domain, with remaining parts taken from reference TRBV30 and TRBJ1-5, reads SQTIHQWPATLVQPVGSPLSLECTVEGTSNPNLYWYRQAAGRGLQLLFYSVGIGQISSEVPQNLSASRPQDRQFILSSKKLLLSDSGFYLCAWSLAGGGNQPQHFGDGTRLSIL.

The CDR3 nucleotides read TGTGCCAGCAGCCCGAAACGCAGCGGGGTGGAGACCCAGTACTTC. It translates to CASSPKRSGVETQYF. The rearrangement links TRBV5-4 to TRBJ2-5, with 7 bases identical to TRBD2. CDR3 length equals 15 residues. The V gene end was trimmed by 4 bases and the J gene end by 5 bases; junction bases not matched to a gene: 11. Germline V gene data show CDR1 as SGHNT and CDR2 as YYREEE (reference sequence).

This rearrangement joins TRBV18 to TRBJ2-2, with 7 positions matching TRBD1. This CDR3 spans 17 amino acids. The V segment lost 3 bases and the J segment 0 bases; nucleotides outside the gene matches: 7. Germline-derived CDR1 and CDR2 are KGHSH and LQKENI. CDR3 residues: CASSPLTGQSNTGELFF. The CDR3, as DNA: TGTGCCAGCTCACCTTTAACGGGACAGTCGAACACCGGGGAGCTGTTTTTT. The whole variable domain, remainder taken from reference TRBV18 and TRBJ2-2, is NAGVMQNPRHLVRRRGQEARLRCSPMKGHSHVYWYRQLPEEGLKFMVYLQKENIIDESGMPKERFSAEFPKEGPSILRIQQVVRGDSAAYFCASSPLTGQSNTGELFFGEGSRLTVL.

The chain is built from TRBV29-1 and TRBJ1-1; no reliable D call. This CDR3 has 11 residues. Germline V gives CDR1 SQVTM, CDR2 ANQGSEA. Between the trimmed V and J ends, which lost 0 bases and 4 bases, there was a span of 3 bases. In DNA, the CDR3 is TGCAGCGTTGAAGACAGCACTGAAGCTTTCTTT. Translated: CSVEDSTEAFF.

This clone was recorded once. CDR3 bases: TGTGCCTCGAACCCGGGACTAGCAATGAGCACCGGGGAGCTGTTTTTT. Its translation is CASNPGLAMSTGELFF. The chain is built from TRBV30 and TRBJ2-2; 9 bases map to TRBD2. V lost 7 bases, J lost 4 bases, and 13 bases stayed unmatched. This CDR3 region has 16 residues. In germline, CDR1 is GTSNPN, CDR2 SVGIG (reference sequence). Full variable domain (rest looked up from reference TRBV30 and TRBJ2-2): SQTIHQWPATLVQPVGSPLSLECTVEGTSNPNLYWYRQAAGRGLQLLFYSVGIGQISSEVPQNLSASRPQDRQFILSSKKLLLSDSGFYLCASNPGLAMSTGELFFGEGSRLTVL.

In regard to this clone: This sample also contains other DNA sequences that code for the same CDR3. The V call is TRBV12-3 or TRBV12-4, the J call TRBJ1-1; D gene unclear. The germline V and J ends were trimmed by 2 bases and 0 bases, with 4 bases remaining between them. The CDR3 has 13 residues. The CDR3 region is CASSLRVNTEAFF. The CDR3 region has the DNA TGTGCCAGCAGTTTAAGGGTGAACACTGAAGCTTTCTTT.

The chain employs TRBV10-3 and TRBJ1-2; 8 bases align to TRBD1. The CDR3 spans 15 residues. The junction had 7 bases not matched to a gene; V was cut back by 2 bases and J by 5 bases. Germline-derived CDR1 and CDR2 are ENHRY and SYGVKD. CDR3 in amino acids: CAISEPGQAIYGYTF. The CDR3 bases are TGTGCCATCAGTGAGCCGGGACAGGCCATTTATGGCTACACCTTC.

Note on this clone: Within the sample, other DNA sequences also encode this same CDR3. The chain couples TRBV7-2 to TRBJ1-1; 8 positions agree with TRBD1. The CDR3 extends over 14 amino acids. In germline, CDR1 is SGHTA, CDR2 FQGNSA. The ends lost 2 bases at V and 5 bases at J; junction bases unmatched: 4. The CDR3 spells CASSLQGARTEAFF. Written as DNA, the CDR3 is TGTGCCAGCAGCTTACAGGGGGCTAGAACTGAAGCTTTCTTT.

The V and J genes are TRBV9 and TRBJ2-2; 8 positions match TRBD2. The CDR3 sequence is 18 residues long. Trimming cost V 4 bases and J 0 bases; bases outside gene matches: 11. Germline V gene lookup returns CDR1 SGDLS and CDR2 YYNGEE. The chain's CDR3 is CASSSRASGGPNTGELFF. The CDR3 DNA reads TGTGCCAGCAGCTCCAGGGCCAGCGGGGGCCCGAACACCGGGGAGCTGTTTTTT.

CDR3 sequence: CAIQISGTYNEQFF. CDR3 sequence (DNA): TGTGCCATCCAAATCAGCGGGACCTACAATGAGCAGTTCTTC. The rearrangement links TRBV10-3 to TRBJ2-1, with 7 nucleotides matching TRBD2. Germline V lookup: CDR1 ENHRY, CDR2 SYGVKD. The CDR3 loop spans 14 amino acids. Trimming at V came to 8 bases and at J to 2 bases, leaving 6 bases not matched to a gene.

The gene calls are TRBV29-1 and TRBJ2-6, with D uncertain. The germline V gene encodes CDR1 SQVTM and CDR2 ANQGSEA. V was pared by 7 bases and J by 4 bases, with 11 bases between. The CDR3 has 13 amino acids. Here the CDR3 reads CSASEGGANVLTF. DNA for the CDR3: TGCAGCGCCTCCGAAGGGGGGGCCAACGTCCTGACTTTC.

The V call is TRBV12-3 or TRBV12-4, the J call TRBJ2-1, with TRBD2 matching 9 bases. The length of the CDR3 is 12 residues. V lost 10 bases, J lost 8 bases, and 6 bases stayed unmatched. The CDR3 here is CATLAGEDEQFF. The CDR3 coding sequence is TGTGCCACCTTAGCGGGAGAGGATGAGCAGTTCTTC.

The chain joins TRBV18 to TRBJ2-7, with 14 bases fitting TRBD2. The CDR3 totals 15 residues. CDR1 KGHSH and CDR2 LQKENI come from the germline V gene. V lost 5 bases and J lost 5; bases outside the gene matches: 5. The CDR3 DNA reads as TGTGCCAGCTCAGCCGGGACTAGCGGGAGAAACGAGCAGTACTTC. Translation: CASSAGTSGRNEQYF.

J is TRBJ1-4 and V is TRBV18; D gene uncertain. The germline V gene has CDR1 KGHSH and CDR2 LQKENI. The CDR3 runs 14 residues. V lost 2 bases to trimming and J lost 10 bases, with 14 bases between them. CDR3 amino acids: CASSPDPGSGKLFF. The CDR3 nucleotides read TGTGCCAGCTCACCAGACCCCGGCTCAGGAAAACTGTTTTTT. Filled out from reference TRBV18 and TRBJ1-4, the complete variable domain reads NAGVMQNPRHLVRRRGQEARLRCSPMKGHSHVYWYRQLPEEGLKFMVYLQKENIIDESGMPKERFSAEFPKEGPSILRIQQVVRGDSAAYFCASSPDPGSGKLFFGSGTQLSVL.

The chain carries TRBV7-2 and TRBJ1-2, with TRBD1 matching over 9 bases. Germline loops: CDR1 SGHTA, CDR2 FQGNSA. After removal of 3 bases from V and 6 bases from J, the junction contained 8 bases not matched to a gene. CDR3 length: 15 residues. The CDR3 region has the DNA TGTGCCAGCAGCTTTAACAGGGGGCAGGGTGATGGCTACACCTTC. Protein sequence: CASSFNRGQGDGYTF. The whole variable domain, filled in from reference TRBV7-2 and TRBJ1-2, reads GAGVSQSPSNKVTEKGKDVELRCDPISGHTALYWYRQSLGQGLEFLIYFQGNSAPDKSGLPSDRFSAERTGGSVSTLTIQRTQQEDSAVYLCASSFNRGQGDGYTFGSGTRLTVV.

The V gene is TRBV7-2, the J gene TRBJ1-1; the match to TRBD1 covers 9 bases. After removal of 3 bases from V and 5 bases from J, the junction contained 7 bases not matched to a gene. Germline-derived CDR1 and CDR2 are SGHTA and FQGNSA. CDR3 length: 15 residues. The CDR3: CASSFPGQGGTEAFF. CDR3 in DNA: TGTGCCAGCAGCTTTCCGGGACAGGGAGGAACTGAAGCTTTCTTT.

CDR3 sequence reads: CSVTGGNGELFF. As DNA, the CDR3 is TGCAGCGTTACAGGGGGGAACGGGGAGCTGTTTTTT. The chain combines TRBV29-1 with TRBJ2-2; 8 bases fit TRBD1. The CDR3 totals 12 residues. V shed 5 bases, J shed 7 bases, and the junction held 3 bases outside the gene matches. The germline V gene has CDR1 SQVTM and CDR2 ANQGSEA.

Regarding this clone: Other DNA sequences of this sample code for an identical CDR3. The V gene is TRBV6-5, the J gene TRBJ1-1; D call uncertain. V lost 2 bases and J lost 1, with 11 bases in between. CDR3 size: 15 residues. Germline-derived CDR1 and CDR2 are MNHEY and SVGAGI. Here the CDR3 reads CASSYVGDQNTEAFF. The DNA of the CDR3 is TGTGCCAGCAGTTACGTCGGGGATCAGAACACTGAAGCTTTCTTT.

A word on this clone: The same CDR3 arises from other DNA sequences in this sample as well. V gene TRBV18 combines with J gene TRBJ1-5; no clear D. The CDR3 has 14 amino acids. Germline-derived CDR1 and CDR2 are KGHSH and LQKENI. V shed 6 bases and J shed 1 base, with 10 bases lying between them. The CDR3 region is CASSLRPSNQPQHF. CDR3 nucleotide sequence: TGTGCCAGCTCTCTCAGACCGAGCAATCAGCCCCAGCATTTT. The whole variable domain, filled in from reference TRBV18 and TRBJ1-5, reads NAGVMQNPRHLVRRRGQEARLRCSPMKGHSHVYWYRQLPEEGLKFMVYLQKENIIDESGMPKERFSAEFPKEGPSILRIQQVVRGDSAAYFCASSLRPSNQPQHFGDGTRLSIL.

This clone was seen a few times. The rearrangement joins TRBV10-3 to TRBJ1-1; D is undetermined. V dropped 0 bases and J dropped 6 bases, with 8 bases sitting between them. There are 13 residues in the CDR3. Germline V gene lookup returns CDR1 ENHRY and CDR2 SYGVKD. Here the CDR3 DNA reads TGTGCCATCAGTGAGTCGACCAGTGCTGAAGCTTTCTTT. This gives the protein CAISESTSAEAFF.

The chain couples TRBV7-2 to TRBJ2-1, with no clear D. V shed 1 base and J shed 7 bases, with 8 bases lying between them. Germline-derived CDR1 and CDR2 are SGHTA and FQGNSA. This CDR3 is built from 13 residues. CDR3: CASSLDRWNEQFF. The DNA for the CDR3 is TGTGCCAGCAGCTTAGATCGCTGGAATGAGCAGTTCTTC.